This record looks at one T cell receptor beta chain sequence and its context. Its target antigen remains unknown. Base qualities were left out, and no much larger clone turns up one base away. The data are from a study of identical twins (dated by TCRdb to the mid-2010s). Regarding the study in general: To test whether fetal clonotypes persist, the study used deep sequencing on TCR alpha and beta repertoires from monozygotic twins, unrelated adults of various ages, and cord blood. To rule out contamination, replicate twin experiments were performed at different times with different library preparation protocols.

Libraries were constructed by 5' RACE. TCRdb shows the sequencer as Illumina HiSeq 2000. A universal primer binding site was introduced by template switching, and a unique molecular identifier was present in the final cDNA, enabling accurate counting of TCR cDNA molecules. Specific primers in the conserved constant-segment region were used to synthesize first-strand cDNA for TCR alpha and beta chains. Each cDNA library was double barcoded, with a SMART-Mk sample barcode plus Illumina barcodes, to control for contamination. Two successive PCR steps introduced TruSeq adapter sequences along with Illumina sample barcodes. TCR alpha and beta cDNA libraries were sequenced on the Illumina HiSeq platform with custom primers. On the study's bioinformatics: MiGEC was used to process raw reads and extract unique molecular identifiers, and MiXCR was used to find CDR3 positions. For each individual, recombination models were inferred using an EM algorithm with the repgenHMM and IGoR tools. The analysis of shared clonotypes was done with the tcR package in R, with sharing normalized by the product of cloneset sizes. Out-of-frame nonproductive sequences were analyzed to study raw recombination free of thymic and clonal selection effects. Through fastp at Q25 and MiXCR, TCRdb rebuilt clones from the public reads, retaining in-frame beta chains. Every CDR3 protein is listed once, alongside the most common genes and DNA of its rows. The V and J calls were determined by TCRdb, not by the authors. In all, the sample holds 1.5 million to 2 million distinct CDR3 sequences, and 32% of those were seen once. Of the sample, approximately 0.25% is held by the ten largest clones.

Only healthy Caucasian donors were included. Summary of the overall study and its limitations: Conclusions relied on cross-sectional statistical analysis, since the same donors could not be followed over many years. Invariant T cells such as MAIT and iNKT could partly confound zero-insertion analyses, although diverse VJ usage argued against such confounding for most clonotypes. Compared with coincidental sharing between unrelated individuals, out-of-frame TCR alpha sequences shared between twins had an excess of sequences with low generation probability. Fewer insertions were carried by abundant cord blood beta clonotypes, a similar but weaker trend appeared in young adult naive repertoires, and no such trend appeared in memory repertoires. In beta out-of-frame sequences, excess twin sharing was weaker, because having fewer shared sequences lowered the signal-to-noise ratio. In monozygotic twins, recombination models systematically underestimated out-of-frame TCR alpha sharing, but the models matched the sharing seen between unrelated individuals.

Via the germline V gene (reference sequence), CDR1 is DFQATT and CDR2 SNEGSKA. The CDR3 sequence holds 15 residues, the cysteine and phenylalanine included. The read is trimmed to its CDR3 DNA, 45 bases read in frame from base 1. V lost 4 bases and J lost 6 bases, and the count of bases not matched to a germline gene is 12. Material for sequencing was cord blood. This TCR was sampled from a newborn girl in good health. In this chain, TRBV20-1 is recombined with TRBJ2-3; 8 nucleotides in the junction match TRBD2. The CDR3: CSANPGGGYGDTQYF. The DNA is as follows: TGCAGTGCTAACCCGGGAGGGGGTTACGGGGATACGCAGTATTTT.